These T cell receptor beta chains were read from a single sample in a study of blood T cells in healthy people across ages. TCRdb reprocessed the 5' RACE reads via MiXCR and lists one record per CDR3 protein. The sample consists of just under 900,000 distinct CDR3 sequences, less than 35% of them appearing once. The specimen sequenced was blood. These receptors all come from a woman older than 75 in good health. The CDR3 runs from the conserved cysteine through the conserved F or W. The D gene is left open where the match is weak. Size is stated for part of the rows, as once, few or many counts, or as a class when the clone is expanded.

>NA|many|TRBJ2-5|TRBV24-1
TGTGCCACCAGTGAGGAAGTATCGGAGACCCAGTACTTC
CATSEEVSETQYF
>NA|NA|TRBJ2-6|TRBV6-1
TGTGCCAGCAGCACGGGACCGCCGAGCTCTGGGGCCAACGTCCTGACTTTC
CASSTGPPSSGANVLTF
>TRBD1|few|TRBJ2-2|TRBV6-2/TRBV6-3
TGTGCCAGCAGTTACCACCGGTTTTTGACAGGGGGCGTCTTCACCGGGGAGCTGTTTTTT
CASSYHRFLTGGVFTGELFF
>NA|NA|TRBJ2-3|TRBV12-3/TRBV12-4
TGTGCCAGCAGACTATGGGCAGATACGCAGTATTTT
CASRLWADTQYF
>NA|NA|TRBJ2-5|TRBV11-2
TGTGCCAGCAGCTTAGCCCCTATCCAAGAGACCCAGTACTTC
CASSLAPIQETQYF
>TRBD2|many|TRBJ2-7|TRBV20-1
TGCAGTGCTAGAGGACTCGTGGGAGGGCTCCCCGCCGAGCAGTACTTC
CSARGLVGGLPAEQYF
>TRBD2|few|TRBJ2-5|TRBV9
TGTGCCAGCAGCCCCCTGCACCGTGCTAGCGGGGGGGAGACCCAGTACTTC
CASSPLHRASGGETQYF
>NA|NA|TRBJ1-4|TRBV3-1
TGTGCCAGCAGTGCACCGTCTCAAGAAAAACTGTTTTTT
CASSAPSQEKLFF
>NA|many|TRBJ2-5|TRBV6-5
TGTGCCAGCAGTTACCTCCAGGGTCAAAGAGAGACCCAGTACTTC
CASSYLQGQRETQYF
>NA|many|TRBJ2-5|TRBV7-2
TGTGCCAGCAGCTTAGGAGTGTTTGAGACCCAGTACTTC
CASSLGVFETQYF
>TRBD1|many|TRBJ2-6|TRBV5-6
TGTGCCAGCAGCTTGGGGGACAGACGATTCGTTAGGGCTGGGGCCAACGTCCTGACTTTC
CASSLGDRRFVRAGANVLTF
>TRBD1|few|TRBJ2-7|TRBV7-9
TGTGCCAGCAGTCAGCCGGGACAGGGTGTCCACGAGCAGTACTTC
CASSQPGQGVHEQYF
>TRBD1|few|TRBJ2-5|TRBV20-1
TGCAGTGCTAGAGATCCGGACAGGGGGGGGGAGACCCAGTACTTC
CSARDPDRGGETQYF
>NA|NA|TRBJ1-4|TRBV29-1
TGCAGCGTTTCCCTTACGAATGAAAAACGGTTTTTT
CSVSLTNEKRFF
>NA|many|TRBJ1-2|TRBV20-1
TGCACTTGCCCAGGTCTCTATGGCTACACCTTC
CTCPGLYGYTF
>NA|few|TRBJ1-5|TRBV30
TGTGCCTGGAGTAGAGGGCTCGGTCAGCCCCAGCATTTT
CAWSRGLGQPQHF
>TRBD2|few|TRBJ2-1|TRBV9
TGTGCCAGCAGCCGGACTAGCGGGGGCCCACCGAATGAGCAGTTCTTC
CASSRTSGGPPNEQFF
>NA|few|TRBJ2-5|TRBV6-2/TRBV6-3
TGTGCCAGCAAAGGAACGGGGACAATCAATGAGCAGTACTTC
CASKGTGTINEQYF
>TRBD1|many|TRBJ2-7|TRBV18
TGTGCCAGCTCACCACTGACAGGGACGGGCGAGCAGTACTTC
CASSPLTGTGEQYF
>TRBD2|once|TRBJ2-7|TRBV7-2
TGTGCCAGCAGCTTTGGACTAGCGGGAGGGCCCCGCGAGCAGTACTTC
CASSFGLAGGPREQYF
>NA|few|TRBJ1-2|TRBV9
TGTGCCAGCAGCGTAGCAGCGAGTCCTGACGGCTACACCTTC
CASSVAASPDGYTF
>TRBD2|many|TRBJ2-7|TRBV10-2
TGCGCCAGCAGTGAAACTAGCGGGGGTACCCCCTACGAGCAGTACTTC
CASSETSGGTPYEQYF
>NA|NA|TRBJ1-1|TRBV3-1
TGTGCCAGCAGCCAGTCCTACACGGGGAGATGGACTGAAGCTTTCTTT
CASSQSYTGRWTEAFF
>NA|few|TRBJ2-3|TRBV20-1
TGCAGTGCCCCAGCCGCCAGGGGAACAGATACGCAGTATTTT
CSAPAARGTDTQYF
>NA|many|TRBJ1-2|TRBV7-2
TGTGCCAGCAGCTTAGCCGCAGGGATCCACCAAGGTGGCTACACCTTC
CASSLAAGIHQGGYTF
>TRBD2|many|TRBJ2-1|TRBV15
TGTGCCACCAGCAGAGATAGCGGGACGGGGCAATTGGAGCAGTTCTTC
CATSRDSGTGQLEQFF
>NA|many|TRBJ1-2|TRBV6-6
TGTGCCAGCAGTTACTCGGGGGGACCGAACTATGGCTACACCTTC
CASSYSGGPNYGYTF
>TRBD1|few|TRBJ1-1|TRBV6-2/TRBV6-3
TGTGCCAGCAGCTTCAACTTAAAAGGACAGGGGAAGAACACTGAAGCTTTCTTT
CASSFNLKGQGKNTEAFF
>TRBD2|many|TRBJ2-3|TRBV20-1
TGCAGTGCTTCGACCAAACTAGCGGGGGGGATAAGGGATACGCAGTATTTT
CSASTKLAGGIRDTQYF
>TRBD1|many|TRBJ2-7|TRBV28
TGTGCCAGCACTCTAAGTCGACAGGGGAACTACGAGCAGTACTTC
CASTLSRQGNYEQYF
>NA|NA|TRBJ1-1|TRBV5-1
TGCGCCAGCAGCTGGGTAGCGGGGGCGCTTGAAGCTTTCTTT
CASSWVAGALEAFF
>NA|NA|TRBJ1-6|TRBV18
TGTGCCAGCTCAAGGTCACAGGGTCTTAATTCACCCCTCCACTTT
CASSRSQGLNSPLHF
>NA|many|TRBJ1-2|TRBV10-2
TGCGCCAGCAGTGAGTCGGCAGTAATCTATGGCTACACCTTC
CASSESAVIYGYTF
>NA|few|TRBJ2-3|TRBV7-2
TGTGCCAGCAGCGGGGCCCAGGGATTCCATACGCAGTATTTT
CASSGAQGFHTQYF
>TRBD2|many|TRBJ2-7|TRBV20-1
TGCAGTGCCACCGGGACTAGCGGGGGGGCCTGGGAGCAGTACTTC
CSATGTSGGAWEQYF
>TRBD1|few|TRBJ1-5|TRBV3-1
TGTGCCAGCAGCCAAGGACAGGGGGCTATTTATCAGCCCCAGCATTTT
CASSQGQGAIYQPQHF
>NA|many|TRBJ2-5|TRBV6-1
TGTGCCAGCAGTGAGCGGGGGCCGTCGGAGACCCAGTACTTC
CASSERGPSETQYF